This TCR beta chain was found in a study of shared clonotypes between healthy human individuals. Study background: Three plates were used per donor for CD4 naive, three for CD4 memory, two for CD8 naive and one for CD8 memory.

Libraries were prepared by immunoSEQ multiplex PCR; TCRdb keeps only in-frame clonotypes and omits some of them. This table holds approximately 740,000 clones, approximately 79% found once. The CDR3 extends over 17 amino acids. The germline gives CDR1 SGHKS, CDR2 YYEKEE (reference sequence). Trimming removed 2 bases from V and 2 bases from J; junction bases left unmatched: 6. This clone was seen a single time. The sequenced material came from memory CD4+ T cells sorted from blood. The subset here: CD45RA-negative fraction. The rearrangement uses TRBV5-5 and TRBJ2-3, with TRBD2 matching 12 bases. The clonotype originates from a woman under 40 in good health. In DNA form, the CDR3 reads TGTGCCAGCAGCTTTCGGACTAGCGGGACTACCACAGATACGCAGTATTTT. Translated: CASSFRTSGTTTDTQYF.